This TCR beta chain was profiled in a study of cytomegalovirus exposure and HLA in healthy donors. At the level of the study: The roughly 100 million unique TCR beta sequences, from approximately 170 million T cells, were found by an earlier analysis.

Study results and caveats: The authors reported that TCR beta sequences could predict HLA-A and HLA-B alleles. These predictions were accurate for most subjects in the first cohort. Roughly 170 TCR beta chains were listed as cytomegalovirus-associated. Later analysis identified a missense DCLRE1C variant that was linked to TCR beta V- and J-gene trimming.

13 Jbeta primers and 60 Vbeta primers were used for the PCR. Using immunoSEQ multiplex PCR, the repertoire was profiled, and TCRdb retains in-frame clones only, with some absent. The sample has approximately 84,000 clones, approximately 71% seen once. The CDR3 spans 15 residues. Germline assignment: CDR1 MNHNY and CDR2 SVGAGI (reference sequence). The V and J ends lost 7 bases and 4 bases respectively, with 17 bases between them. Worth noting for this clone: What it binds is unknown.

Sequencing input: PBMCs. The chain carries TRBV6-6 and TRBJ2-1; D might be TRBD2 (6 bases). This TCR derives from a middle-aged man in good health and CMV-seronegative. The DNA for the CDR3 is TGTGCCAGCATCCCGAGTGCGGGGTTTTACAATGAGCAGTTCTTC. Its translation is CASIPSAGFYNEQFF.